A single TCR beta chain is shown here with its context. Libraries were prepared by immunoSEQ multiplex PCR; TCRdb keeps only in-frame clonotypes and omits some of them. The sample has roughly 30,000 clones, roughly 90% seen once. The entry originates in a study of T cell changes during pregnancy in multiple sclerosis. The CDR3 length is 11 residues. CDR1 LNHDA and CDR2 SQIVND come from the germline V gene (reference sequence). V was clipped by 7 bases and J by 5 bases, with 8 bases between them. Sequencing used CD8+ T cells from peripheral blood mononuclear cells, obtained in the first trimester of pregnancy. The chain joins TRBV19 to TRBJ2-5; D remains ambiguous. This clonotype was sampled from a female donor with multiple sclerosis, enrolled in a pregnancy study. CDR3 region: CASTNGETQYF. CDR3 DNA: TGTGCCAGTACAAACGGGGAGACCCAGTACTTC. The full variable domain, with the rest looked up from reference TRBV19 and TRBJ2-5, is DGGITQSPKYLFRKEGQNVTLSCEQNLNHDAMYWYRQDPGQGLRLIYYSQIVNDFQKGDIAEGYSVSREKKESFPLTVTSAQKNPTAFYLCASTNGETQYFGPGTRLLVL.